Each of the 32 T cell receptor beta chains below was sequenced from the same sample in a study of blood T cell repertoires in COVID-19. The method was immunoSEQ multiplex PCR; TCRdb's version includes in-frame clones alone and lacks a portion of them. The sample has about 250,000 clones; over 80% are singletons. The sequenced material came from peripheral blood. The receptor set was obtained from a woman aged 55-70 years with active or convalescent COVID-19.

For the CDR3, the DNA is TGTGCCAGCAGTTTAACAGGGTACGAGCAGTACGTC. This gives the protein CASSLTGYEQYV. The V and J genes are TRBV6-2 or TRBV6-3 and TRBJ2-7, with D possibly matching TRBD1 (6 bases). The CDR3 contains 12 residues. Trimming cost V 4 bases and J 4 bases, with 8 bases left between them. Looked up from germline, CDR1 is MNHEY and CDR2 is SVGEGT.

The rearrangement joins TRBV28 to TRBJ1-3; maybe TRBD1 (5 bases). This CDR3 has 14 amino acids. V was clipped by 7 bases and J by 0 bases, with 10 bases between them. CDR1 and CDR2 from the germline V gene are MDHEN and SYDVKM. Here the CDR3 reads CASTGVNSGNTIYF. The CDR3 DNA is TGTGCCAGCACGGGGGTTAACTCTGGAAACACCATATATTTT.

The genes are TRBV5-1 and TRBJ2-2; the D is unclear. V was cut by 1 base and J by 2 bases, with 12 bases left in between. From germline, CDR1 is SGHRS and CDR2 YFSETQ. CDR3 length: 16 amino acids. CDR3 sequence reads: CASSLRVQLNTGELFF. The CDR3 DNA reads TGCGCCAGCAGCTTGCGAGTACAGCTAAACACCGGGGAGCTGTTTTTT.

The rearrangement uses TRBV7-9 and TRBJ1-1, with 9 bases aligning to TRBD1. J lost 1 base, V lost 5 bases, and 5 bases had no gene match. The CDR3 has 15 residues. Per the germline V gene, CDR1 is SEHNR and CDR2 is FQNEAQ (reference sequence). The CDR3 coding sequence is TGTGCCAGCAGCCCCCAGGGACAGGGGAACACTGAAGCTTTCTTT. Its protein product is CASSPQGQGNTEAFF.

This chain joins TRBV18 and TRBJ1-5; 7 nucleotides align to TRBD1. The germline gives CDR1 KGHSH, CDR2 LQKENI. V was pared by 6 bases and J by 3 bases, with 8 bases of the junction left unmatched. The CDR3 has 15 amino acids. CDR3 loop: CASSQGGTDNQPQHF. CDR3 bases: TGTGCCAGCTCGCAGGGTGGGACAGACAATCAGCCCCAGCATTTT.

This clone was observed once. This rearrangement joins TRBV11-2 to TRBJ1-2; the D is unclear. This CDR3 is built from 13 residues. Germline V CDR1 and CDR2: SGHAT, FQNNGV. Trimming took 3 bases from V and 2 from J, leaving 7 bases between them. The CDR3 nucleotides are TGTGCCAGCAGCTTGCGGCAGAACTATGGCTACACCTTC. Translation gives CASSLRQNYGYTF. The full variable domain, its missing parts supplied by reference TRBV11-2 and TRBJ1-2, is EAGVAQSPRYKIIEKRQSVAFWCNPISGHATLYWYQQILGQGPKLLIQFQNNGVVDDSQLPKDRFSAERLKGVDSTLKIQPAKLEDSAVYLCASSLRQNYGYTFGSGTRLTVV.

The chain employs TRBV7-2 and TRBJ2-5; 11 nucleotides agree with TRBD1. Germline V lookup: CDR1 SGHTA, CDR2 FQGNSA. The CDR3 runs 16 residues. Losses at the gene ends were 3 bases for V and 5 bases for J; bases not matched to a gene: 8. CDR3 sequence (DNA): TGTGCCAGCAGCTTGGACAGGGGGCGCGGTCAGGAGACCCAGTACTTC. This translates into CASSLDRGRGQETQYF. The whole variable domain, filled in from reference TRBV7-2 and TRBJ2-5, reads GAGVSQSPSNKVTEKGKDVELRCDPISGHTALYWYRQSLGQGLEFLIYFQGNSAPDKSGLPSDRFSAERTGGSVSTLTIQRTQQEDSAVYLCASSLDRGRGQETQYFGPGTRLLVL.

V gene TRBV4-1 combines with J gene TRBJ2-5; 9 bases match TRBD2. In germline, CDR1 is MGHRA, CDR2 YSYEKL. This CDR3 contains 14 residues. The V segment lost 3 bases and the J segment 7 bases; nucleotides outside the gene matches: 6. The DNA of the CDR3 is TGCGCCAGCAGCCAGGCTAGCGGGGTTGGGACCCAGTACTTC. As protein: CASSQASGVGTQYF.

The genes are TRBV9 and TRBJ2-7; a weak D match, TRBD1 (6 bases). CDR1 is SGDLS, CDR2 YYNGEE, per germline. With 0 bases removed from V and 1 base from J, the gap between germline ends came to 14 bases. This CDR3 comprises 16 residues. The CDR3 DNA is TGTGCCAGCAGCGTAGGATCCGGGACACTTTCCTACGAGCAGTACTTC. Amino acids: CASSVGSGTLSYEQYF.

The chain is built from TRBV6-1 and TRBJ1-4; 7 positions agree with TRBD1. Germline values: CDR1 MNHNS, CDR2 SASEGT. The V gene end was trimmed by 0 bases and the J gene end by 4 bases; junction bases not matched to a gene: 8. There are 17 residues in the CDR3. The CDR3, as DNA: TGTGCCAGCAGTGAAGCGTACCCAGGGGGAGGTAATGAAAAACTGTTTTTT. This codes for CASSEAYPGGGNEKLFF.

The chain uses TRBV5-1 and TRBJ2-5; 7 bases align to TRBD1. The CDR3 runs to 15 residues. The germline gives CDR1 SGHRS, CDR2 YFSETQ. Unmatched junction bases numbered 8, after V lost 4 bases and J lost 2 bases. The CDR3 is CASSIGTVFQETQYF. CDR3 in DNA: TGCGCCAGCAGCATCGGGACAGTTTTTCAAGAGACCCAGTACTTC.

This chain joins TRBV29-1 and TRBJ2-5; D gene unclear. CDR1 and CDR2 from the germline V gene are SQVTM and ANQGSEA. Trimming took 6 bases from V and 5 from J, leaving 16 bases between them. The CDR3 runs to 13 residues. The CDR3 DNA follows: TGCAGCGTCGCCCACCCGCGGCGGGAGACCCAGTACTTC. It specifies CSVAHPRRETQYF.

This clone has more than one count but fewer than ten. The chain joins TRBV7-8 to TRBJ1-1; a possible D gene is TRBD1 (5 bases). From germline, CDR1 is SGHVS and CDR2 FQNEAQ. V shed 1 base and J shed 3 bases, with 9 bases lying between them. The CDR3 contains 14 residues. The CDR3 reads CASSLGGWYTEAFF. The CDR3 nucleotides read TGTGCCAGCAGCTTAGGGGGCTGGTACACTGAAGCTTTCTTT.

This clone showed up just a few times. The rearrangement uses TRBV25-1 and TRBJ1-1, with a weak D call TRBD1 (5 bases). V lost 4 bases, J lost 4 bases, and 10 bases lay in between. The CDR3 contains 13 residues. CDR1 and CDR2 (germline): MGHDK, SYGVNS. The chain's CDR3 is CASSVAGGTEAFF. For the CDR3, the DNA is TGTGCCAGCAGTGTGGCGGGGGGCACTGAAGCTTTCTTT. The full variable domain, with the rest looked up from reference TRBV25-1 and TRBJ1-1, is EADIYQTPRYLVIGTGKKITLECSQTMGHDKMYWYQQDPGMELHLIHYSYGVNSTEKGDLSSESTVSRIRTEHFPLTLESARPSHTSQYLCASSVAGGTEAFFGQGTRLTVV.

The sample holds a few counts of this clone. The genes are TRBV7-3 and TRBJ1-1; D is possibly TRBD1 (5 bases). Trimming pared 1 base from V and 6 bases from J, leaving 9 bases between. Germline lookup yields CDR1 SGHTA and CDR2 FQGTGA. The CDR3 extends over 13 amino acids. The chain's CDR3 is CASSLSGGAEAFF. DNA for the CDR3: TGTGCCAGCAGCTTAAGCGGGGGGGCTGAAGCTTTCTTT.

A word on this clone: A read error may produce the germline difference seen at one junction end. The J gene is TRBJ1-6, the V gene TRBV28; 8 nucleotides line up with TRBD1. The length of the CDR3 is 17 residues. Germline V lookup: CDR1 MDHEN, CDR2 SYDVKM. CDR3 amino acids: CASSSSDRVSYNSPLHF. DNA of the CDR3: TGTGCCAGCAGTTCATCGGACAGGGTATCCTACAATTCACCCCTCCACTTT.

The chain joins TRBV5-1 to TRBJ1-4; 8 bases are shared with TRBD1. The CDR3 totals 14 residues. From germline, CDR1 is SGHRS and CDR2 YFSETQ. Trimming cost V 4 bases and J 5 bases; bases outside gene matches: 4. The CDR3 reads CASSTGQENEKLFF. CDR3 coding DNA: TGCGCCAGCAGCACGGGACAGGAGAATGAAAAACTGTTTTTT.

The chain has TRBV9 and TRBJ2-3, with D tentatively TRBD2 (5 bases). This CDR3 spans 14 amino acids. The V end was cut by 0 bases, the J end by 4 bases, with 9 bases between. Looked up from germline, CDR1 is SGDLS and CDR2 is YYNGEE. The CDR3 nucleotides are TGTGCCAGCAGCGTAGATGTGGGAGCAGATACGCAGTATTTT. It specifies CASSVDVGADTQYF.

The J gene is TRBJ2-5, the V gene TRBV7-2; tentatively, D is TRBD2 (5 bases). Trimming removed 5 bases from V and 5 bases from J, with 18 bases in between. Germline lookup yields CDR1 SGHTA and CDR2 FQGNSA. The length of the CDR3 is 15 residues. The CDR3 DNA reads TGTGCCAGCAGCCTCTCTACTAGTTTCGGTGAGACCCAGTACTTC. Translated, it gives CASSLSTSFGETQYF.

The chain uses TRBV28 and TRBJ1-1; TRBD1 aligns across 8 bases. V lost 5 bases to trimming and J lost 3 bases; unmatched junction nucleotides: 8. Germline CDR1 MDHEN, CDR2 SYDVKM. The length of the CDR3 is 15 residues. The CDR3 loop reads CASSTPQGVYTEAFF. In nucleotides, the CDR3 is TGTGCCAGCAGTACCCCACAGGGGGTGTACACTGAAGCTTTCTTT.

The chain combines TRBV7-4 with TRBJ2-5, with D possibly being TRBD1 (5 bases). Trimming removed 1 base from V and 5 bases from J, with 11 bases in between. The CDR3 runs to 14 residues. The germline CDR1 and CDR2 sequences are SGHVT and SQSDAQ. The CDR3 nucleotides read TGTGCCAGCAGCTTAGTAGGCAGGGTCGAGACCCAGTACTTC. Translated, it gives CASSLVGRVETQYF.

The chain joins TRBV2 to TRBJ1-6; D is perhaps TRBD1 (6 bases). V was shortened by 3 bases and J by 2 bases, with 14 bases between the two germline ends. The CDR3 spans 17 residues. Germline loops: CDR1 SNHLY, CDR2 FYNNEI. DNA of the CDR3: TGTGCCAGCAGTGATCTCGCTTACAGGGCCTATAATTCACCCCTCCACTTT. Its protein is CASSDLAYRAYNSPLHF.

The CDR3 nucleotides read TGTGCCAGCGGCAGGGGGTCGTATGGCTACACCTTC. Translation: CASGRGSYGYTF. This chain links TRBV6-5 with TRBJ1-2; 7 bases are a match to TRBD1. CDR1 MNHEY and CDR2 SVGAGI come from the germline V gene. The trim removed 8 bases at V and 5 bases at J, leaving 5 bases unmatched. This CDR3 has 12 amino acids.

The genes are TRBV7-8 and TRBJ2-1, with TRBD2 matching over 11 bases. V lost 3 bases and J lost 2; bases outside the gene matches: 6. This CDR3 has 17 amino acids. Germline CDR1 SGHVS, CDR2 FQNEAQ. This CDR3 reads CASSFPTSGEAYNEQFF. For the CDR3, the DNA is TGTGCCAGCAGCTTCCCGACTAGCGGGGAGGCCTACAATGAGCAGTTCTTC.

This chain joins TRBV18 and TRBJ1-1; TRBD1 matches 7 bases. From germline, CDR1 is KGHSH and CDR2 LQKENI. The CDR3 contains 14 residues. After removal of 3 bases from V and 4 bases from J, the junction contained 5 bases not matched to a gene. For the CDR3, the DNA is TGTGCCAGCTCACCCTACAGGGGTGGCACTGAAGCTTTCTTT. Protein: CASSPYRGGTEAFF.

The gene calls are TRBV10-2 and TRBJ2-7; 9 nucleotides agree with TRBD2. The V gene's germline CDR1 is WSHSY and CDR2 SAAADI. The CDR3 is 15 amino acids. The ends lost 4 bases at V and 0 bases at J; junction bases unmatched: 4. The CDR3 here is CASSAAGGPSYEQYF. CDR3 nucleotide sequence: TGCGCCAGCAGTGCCGCGGGAGGGCCCTCCTACGAGCAGTACTTC.

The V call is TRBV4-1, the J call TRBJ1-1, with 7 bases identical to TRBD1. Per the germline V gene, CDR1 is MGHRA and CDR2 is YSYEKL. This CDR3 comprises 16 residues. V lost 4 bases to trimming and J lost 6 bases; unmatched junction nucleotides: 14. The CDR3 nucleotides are TGCGCCAGCAGCCCGACAGGGAGCGCCCTTTTGGCTGAAGCTTTCTTT. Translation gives CASSPTGSALLAEAFF.

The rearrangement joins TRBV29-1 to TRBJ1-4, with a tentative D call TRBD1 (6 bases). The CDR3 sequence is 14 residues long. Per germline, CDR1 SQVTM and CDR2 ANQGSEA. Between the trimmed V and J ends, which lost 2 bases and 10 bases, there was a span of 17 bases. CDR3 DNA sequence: TGCAGCGTTGAATTGGGGGCCGCCACTGGAAAACTGTTTTTT. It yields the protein CSVELGAATGKLFF. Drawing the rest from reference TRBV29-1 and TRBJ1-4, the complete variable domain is SAVISQKPSRDICQRGTSLTIQCQVDSQVTMMFWYRQQPGQSLTLIATANQGSEATYESGFVIDKFPISRPNLTFSTLTVSNMSPEDSSIYLCSVELGAATGKLFFGSGTQLSVL.

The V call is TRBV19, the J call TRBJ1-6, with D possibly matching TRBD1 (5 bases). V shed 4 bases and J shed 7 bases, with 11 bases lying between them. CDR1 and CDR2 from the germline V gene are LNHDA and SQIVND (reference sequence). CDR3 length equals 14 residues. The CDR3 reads CASSSTGENSPLHF. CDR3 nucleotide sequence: TGTGCCAGTAGTAGCACGGGGGAGAATTCACCCCTCCACTTT.

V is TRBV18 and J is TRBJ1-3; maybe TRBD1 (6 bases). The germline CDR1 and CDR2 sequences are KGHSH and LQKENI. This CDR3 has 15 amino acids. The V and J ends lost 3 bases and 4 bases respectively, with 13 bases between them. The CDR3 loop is CASSPSTGNGNTIYF. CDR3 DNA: TGTGCCAGCTCACCCTCCACAGGGAACGGAAACACCATATATTTT.

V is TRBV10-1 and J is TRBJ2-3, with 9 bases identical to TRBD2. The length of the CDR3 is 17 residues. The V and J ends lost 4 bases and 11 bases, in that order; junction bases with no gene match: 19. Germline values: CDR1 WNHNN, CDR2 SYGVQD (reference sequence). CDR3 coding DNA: TGCGCCAGCAGTGGTATGGGCGCTAGCGGGGCGCCCCAGGGGCAGTATTTT. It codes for CASSGMGASGAPQGQYF.

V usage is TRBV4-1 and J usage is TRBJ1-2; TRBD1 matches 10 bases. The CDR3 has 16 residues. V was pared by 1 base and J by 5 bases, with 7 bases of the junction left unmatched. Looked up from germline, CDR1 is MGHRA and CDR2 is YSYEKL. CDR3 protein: CASSQVGTGELYGYTF. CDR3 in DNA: TGCGCCAGCAGCCAAGTGGGGACAGGGGAACTTTATGGCTACACCTTC.